This T cell receptor (beta chain) is from a study of shared clonotypes between healthy human individuals. As processed by the authors: Sequence data from immunoSEQ were junction-only and lacked quality scores; consequently, filtering differed. The assay was immunoSEQ multiplex PCR, and TCRdb's table has in-frame clones only and misses some. V, J and clone size reflect that table, while D and trimming were determined from the DNA. The sample holds around 2.3 million clones, around 95% seen once. This CDR3 has 14 residues. Germline V gene lookup returns CDR1 ENHRY and CDR2 SYGVKD. The germline V and J ends were trimmed by 1 base and 0 bases, with 4 bases remaining between them. As for this clone: Distinct nucleotide sequences in the sample also encode this CDR3.

V is TRBV10-3 and J is TRBJ1-5; D gene unclear. The sequencing input was naive CD4+ T cells sorted from blood. Subset specified: CD45RA+ positively selected. This TCR was recovered from a man between 18 and 35 years old in good health. The CDR3 bases are TGTGCCATCAGTGAGTGGGATAGCAATCAGCCCCAGCATTTT. Translated, it gives CAISEWDSNQPQHF.